This TCR beta chain comes out of a study of T cell repertoires in cytomegalovirus infection. Study at large: Through public TCR beta signatures, both CMV infection and matching HLA type were indicated. The study's findings and limits: There were HLA-C-restricted CMV-specific TCR beta clonotypes dominating the ex vivo response. The study identified carriers of CMV plus the relevant HLA from cumulative public TCR beta family frequency.

The table lists this clonotype with a few counts. As yet, its antigen is unknown. TCRdb reprocessed the reads via MiXCR and lists one record per CDR3 protein. The table records under 800,000 distinct CDR3 sequences, roughly a quarter of them present only once. J lost 0 bases, V lost 1 base, and 3 bases had no gene match. CDR1 and CDR2 from the germline V gene are SQVTM and ANQGSEA. This CDR3 comprises 15 residues. Sample: CD8+ T cells from PBMCs. This TCR derives from a human donor in good health (CMV status not recorded). Some clones in this sample may be carry-over from other donors' samples. The chain employs TRBV29-1 and TRBJ2-5; TRBD1 aligns across 9 bases. In nucleotides, the CDR3 is TGCAGCGTTGAAGGAGGACAGGGGCACCAAGAGACCCAGTACTTC. Translated: CSVEGGQGHQETQYF.